The clone carrying this T cell receptor beta chain was observed a few times. Its antigen is unidentified. The data derive from a study of blood T cells in healthy people across ages. General study results and limits: Older age coincided with a roughly linear decline in TCR beta diversity per million T cells.

V was cut by 5 bases and J by 2 bases, with 15 bases left in between. The CDR3 is 15 amino acids. The germline gives CDR1 SEHNR, CDR2 FQNEAQ (reference sequence). Together with a sample-barcoded 5' primer, a J-beta primer mix was included in a second PCR lasting about 6 to 11 cycles. TCRdb processed the 5' RACE reads anew with MiXCR; each CDR3 protein has one entry. The sample carries just over 1 million distinct CDR3 sequences, 40% to 50% recorded once. This TCR derives from a woman aged 55-69 years in good health. The specimen was blood. The gene calls are TRBV7-9 and TRBJ2-5; D is unresolved. The CDR3 protein is CASSHPAAVQETQYF. As DNA, the CDR3 is TGTGCCAGCAGCCACCCTGCGGCTGTTCAAGAGACCCAGTACTTC.